The clone carrying this T cell receptor (beta chain) was seen a few times. Its antigen is still unknown. From RNA, the CDR3 regions of TCR beta chains were amplified and sequenced. In the first round, RT-PCR was carried out with HTBI primers, and a multiplex PCR formed the second round. TCRdb analysed the multiplex PCR reads with MiXCR anew, one entry per CDR3 protein. The data contain about 40,000 distinct CDR3 sequences, approximately 52% of them singletons. This record belongs to a study of Graves' ophthalmopathy and Graves' hyperthyroidism. CDR3 length: 15 amino acids. V lost 8 bases and J 1 base, leaving 19 bases between the germline ends. The germline V gene has CDR1 GTSNPN and CDR2 SVGIG (reference sequence). Study-wide points: A majority of expanded thyroid clonotypes exceeding 0.001 frequency were likewise present in blood.

Pregnant or lactating patients and those with other autoimmune diseases or uncontrolled infections were excluded. The sample taken for sequencing was peripheral blood. The V and J genes are TRBV30 and TRBJ2-3; weak D call: TRBD2 (5 bases). The TCR was taken from an adult man with Graves' ophthalmopathy. The CDR3 coding sequence is TGTGCCCTATCCCCGCCGGGGAGCCGCACAGATACGCAGTATTTT. The encoded protein is CALSPPGSRTDTQYF.